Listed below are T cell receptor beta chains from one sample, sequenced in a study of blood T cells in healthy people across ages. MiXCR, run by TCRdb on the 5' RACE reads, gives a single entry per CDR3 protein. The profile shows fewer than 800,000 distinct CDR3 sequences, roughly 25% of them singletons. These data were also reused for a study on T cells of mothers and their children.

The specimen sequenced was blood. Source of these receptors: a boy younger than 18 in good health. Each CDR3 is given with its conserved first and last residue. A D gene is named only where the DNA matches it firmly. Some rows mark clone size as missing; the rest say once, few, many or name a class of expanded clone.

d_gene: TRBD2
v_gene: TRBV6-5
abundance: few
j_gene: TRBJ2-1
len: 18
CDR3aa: CASSYPNRLAGEGYEQFF
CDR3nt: TGTGCCAGCAGTTACCCCAACCGACTAGCGGGAGAAGGATATGAGCAGTTCTTC

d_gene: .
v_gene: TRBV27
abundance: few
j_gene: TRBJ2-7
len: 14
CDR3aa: CASSKAGLNYEQYF
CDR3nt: TGTGCCAGCTCAAAAGCTGGGCTCAATTACGAGCAGTACTTC

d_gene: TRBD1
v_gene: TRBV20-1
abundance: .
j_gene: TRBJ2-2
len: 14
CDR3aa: CSAVGTGNTGELFF
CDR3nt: TGCAGTGCTGTCGGGACAGGAAACACCGGGGAGCTGTTTTTT

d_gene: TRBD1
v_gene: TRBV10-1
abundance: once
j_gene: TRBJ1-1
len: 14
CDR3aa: CASTPGQGEPEAFF
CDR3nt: TGCGCCAGCACTCCGGGACAGGGAGAACCTGAAGCTTTCTTT

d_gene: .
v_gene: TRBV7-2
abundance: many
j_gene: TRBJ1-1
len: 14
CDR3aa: CASSLGRVGGEAFF
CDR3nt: TGTGCCAGCAGCTTAGGACGGGTAGGGGGTGAAGCTTTCTTT

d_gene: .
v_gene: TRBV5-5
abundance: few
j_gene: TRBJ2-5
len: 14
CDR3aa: CASSLERGGGSQYF
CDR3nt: TGTGCCAGCAGCTTGGAAAGGGGTGGGGGGTCCCAGTACTTC

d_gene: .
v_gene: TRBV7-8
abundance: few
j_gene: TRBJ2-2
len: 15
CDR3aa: CASRPTWRDTGELFF
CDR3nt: TGTGCCAGCAGGCCAACATGGCGGGACACCGGGGAGCTGTTTTTT

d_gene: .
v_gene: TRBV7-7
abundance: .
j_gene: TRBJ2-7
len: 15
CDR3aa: CASSLAVSSSYEQYF
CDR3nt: TGTGCTAGCAGCTTAGCGGTCAGCAGCTCCTACGAGCAGTACTTC

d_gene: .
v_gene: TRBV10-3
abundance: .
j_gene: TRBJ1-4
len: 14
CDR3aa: CAGAAKATNEKLFF
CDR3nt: TGTGCGGGGGCCGCCAAAGCAACTAATGAAAAACTGTTTTTT

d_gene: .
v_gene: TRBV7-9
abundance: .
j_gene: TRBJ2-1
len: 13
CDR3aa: CASSGGDYNEQFF
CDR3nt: TGTGCCAGCAGCGGGGGCGACTACAATGAGCAGTTCTTC

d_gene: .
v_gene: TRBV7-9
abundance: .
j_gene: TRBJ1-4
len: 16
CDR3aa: CASSLGGSATNEKLFF
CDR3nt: TGTGCCAGCAGCCTGGGCGGATCTGCAACTAATGAAAAACTGTTTTTT

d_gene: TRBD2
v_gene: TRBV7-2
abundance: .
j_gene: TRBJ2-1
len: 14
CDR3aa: CASSPSGRNNEQFF
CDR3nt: TGTGCCAGCAGCCCTAGCGGGAGGAACAATGAGCAGTTCTTC

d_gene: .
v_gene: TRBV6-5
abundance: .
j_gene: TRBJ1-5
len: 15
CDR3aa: CASSLRQALNQPQHF
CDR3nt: TGTGCCAGCAGCCTCCGACAGGCCCTCAATCAGCCCCAGCATTTT